The rows below give T cell receptor delta chains drawn from one sample of a study of gamma-delta T cells after stem cell transplantation. TCRdb re-called the RT-PCR reads with CATT. This sample has 1,200 to 1,500 delta-chain clones, with 5.5% to 8% found just once. The sequencing sample was made of gamma-delta T cells. All receptors come from a human donor. It is not recorded whose cells these are; they may come from a transplant donor. CDR3s include the opening cysteine and the closing phenylalanine or tryptophan.

>TRDV2|TRDJ1
CACDTLGDTLSNKLIF
>TRDV2|TRDJ1
CACDLLGDNTDKLIF
>TRDV2|TRDJ1
CACDTVGENTDKLIF
>TRDV2|TRDJ1
CACVHLLGDSGRYTDKLIF
>TRDV2|TRDJ1
CACESMGAPWDYTDKLIF
>TRDV2|TRDJ1
CACDELGLYTDKLIF
>TRDV2|TRDJ2
CACDPVRTGGYKPLTAQLFF
>TRDV2|TRDJ1
CACDRLGDTDKLIF
>TRDV2|TRDJ1
CACDTLGDPKAADKLIF
>TRDV2|TRDJ1
CACDTGKLGVYYTDKLIF
>TRDV2|TRDJ1
CACDTVGITGYTDKLIF
>TRDV2|TRDJ1
CACDTWTLTRVEGDKLIF
>TRDV2|TRDJ1
CACDTVKLGDETTDKLIF
>TRDV2|TRDJ1
CACDTLGDNTDKLIF
>TRDV2|TRDJ3
CACDTGGWSSWDTRQMFF
>TRDV1|TRDJ1
CALGDLSRRETGGFYTDKLIF
>TRDV2|TRDJ3
CACFLGDRILSARQMFF
>TRDV2|TRDJ1
CACDTLLGDTLSDKLIF
>TRDV1|TRDJ1
CALGGTPPGWDWGIRGTDKLIF
>TRDV2|TRDJ1
CACDTLAFLQGLGDTSSMYTDKLIF
>TRDV2|TRDJ1
CACDSLGDMSTDKLIF
>TRDV2|TRDJ1
CACDTILYADTDKLIF
>TRDV2|TRDJ1
CACDPLGLGDTIGDKLIF
>TRDV2|TRDJ1
CACDTLLPRAAGGYYDKLIF
>TRDV2|TRDJ1
CACDTLGVTDKLIF
>TRDV2|TRDJ1
CACDTVGTGTSVLIF
>TRDV2|TRDJ1
CACDTLLKGESRLIF
>TRDV2|TRDJ1
CACDPLGDRSFLSDKLTF
>TRDV2|TRDJ1
CACDTIGGYAEPYTDKPIF
>TRDV2|TRDJ1
CACDPLGPLGDTGTDKLIF
>TRDV2|TRDJ1
CACDTITVGIRLDTDKLIF
>TRDV2|TRDJ1
CACDLLGDETTDKLIF
>TRDV2|TRDJ1
CACEALGPQLYTDKLIF
>TRDV2|TRDJ1
CACDTVGSLAGETDKLIF
>TRDV2|TRDJ1
CACDKLGTYTDKLIF
>TRDV2|TRDJ1
CACDTVLGDIRLGDKLIF
>TRDV2|TRDJ1
CACDTVGGTSYTDKLIF
>TRDV2|TRDJ2
CACDTWGITAQLFF
>TRDV2|TRDJ3
CACDTVNSQPGDITRGAWDTRQMFF
>TRDV2|TRDJ1
CACDGLGDMNTDKLIF
>TRDV2|TRDJ1
CACDPLLKDTDKLIF
>TRDV2|TRDJ1
CACDTVELKGVKYTDKLIF
>TRDV2|TRDJ2
CACDALLGDTAAQLFF
>TRDV2|TRDJ3
CACDEPGGYAEGSSWDTRQMFF
>TRDV2|TRDJ1
CACDLLGDTRTAYTDKLIF
>TRDV2|TRDJ1
CACDTVGPYTDKLIF
>TRDV2|TRDJ1
CACDTVPTLGDETTDKLIF
>TRDV2|TRDJ1
CACGALGVTDKLIF